The 22 T cell receptor beta chains below come from one sample, sequenced in a study of T cells in Graves' hyperthyroidism and ophthalmopathy. RNA transcripts yielded amplified TCR beta CDR3 regions. RT-PCR in the first round (using the HTBI primer set) targeted the TCR CDR3. TCRdb independently ran MiXCR on the multiplex PCR reads; one entry per CDR3 protein. The sample comprises 500,000 to 700,000 distinct CDR3 sequences, roughly 17% of which are singletons, and 18% rests with the top ten. The sample consisted of blood. These TCRs come from a woman in her late teens or twenties with Graves' hyperthyroidism.

This clonotype was counted at least ten times. The chain joins TRBV28 to TRBJ2-2; 9 nucleotides agree with TRBD2. V shed 4 bases, J shed 2 bases, and the junction held 8 bases outside the gene matches. CDR1 is MDHEN and CDR2 is SYDVKM in the germline V gene. The CDR3 is made up of 17 amino acids. The CDR3 DNA is TGTGCCAGCAGTTCGCCCGGACTAGCGCATAACACCGGGGAGCTGTTTTTT. The encoded protein is CASSSPGLAHNTGELFF.

Worth noting for this clonotype: A much larger clone is a single base away; this may be a read error. The chain recombines TRBV29-1 with TRBJ2-1; D gene uncertain. The J call may be in error: the DNA end matches TRBJ2-7 better. In germline, CDR1 is SQVTM, CDR2 ANQGSEA. CDR3 length: 14 amino acids. The CDR3 DNA follows: TGCAGCGTTGACTATGGACGGCCCCTCAATGAGCAGTACTTC. It yields the protein CSVDYGRPLNEQYF.

This clonotype was seen a handful of times. V usage is TRBV19 and J usage is TRBJ1-5, with D possibly TRBD1 on 5 matching bases. Germline CDR1 is LNHDA and CDR2 is SQIVND (reference sequence). Between the trimmed V and J ends, which lost 7 bases and 1 base, there was a span of 11 bases. This CDR3 spans 14 amino acids. In DNA form, the CDR3 reads TGTGCCAGTATGGGGACGTTGAGCAATCAGCCCCAGCATTTT. The encoded protein is CASMGTLSNQPQHF.

The chain couples TRBV10-2 to TRBJ1-1; 9 nucleotides match TRBD1. V lost 6 bases and J lost 0; bases outside the gene matches: 11. Germline V gives CDR1 WSHSY, CDR2 SAAADI. The CDR3 extends over 17 amino acids. The CDR3 DNA reads as TGCGCCAGCAGACTCGGGACAGGGTTAGGTCTGAACACTGAAGCTTTCTTT. It yields the protein CASRLGTGLGLNTEAFF.

V usage is TRBV19 and J usage is TRBJ2-3; 11 bases fit TRBD1. The CDR3 totals 16 residues. Germline V gene sequence: CDR1 LNHDA, CDR2 SQIVND (reference sequence). Unmatched junction bases numbered 6, after V lost 3 bases and J lost 4 bases. CDR3 DNA: TGTGCCAGTAGTATTGAAAGGACAGGGGGCCCAGATACGCAGTATTTT. Protein product: CASSIERTGGPDTQYF. The variable domain in full, completed from reference TRBV19 and TRBJ2-3, reads DGGITQSPKYLFRKEGQNVTLSCEQNLNHDAMYWYRQDPGQGLRLIYYSQIVNDFQKGDIAEGYSVSREKKESFPLTVTSAQKNPTAFYLCASSIERTGGPDTQYFGPGTRLTVL.

In its sample, this clonotype was seen a few times. The rearrangement joins TRBV6-6 to TRBJ2-5, with D possibly matching TRBD1 (8 bases). The CDR3 extends over 16 amino acids. Trimming took 2 bases from V and 2 from J, leaving 15 bases between them. Per the germline V gene, CDR1 is MNHNY and CDR2 is SVGAGI (reference sequence). This CDR3 reads CASSYTHRGGQETQYF. DNA of the CDR3: TGTGCCAGCAGTTACACACACAGGGGGGGACAAGAGACCCAGTACTTC.

This clonotype was counted at least ten times. The chain couples TRBV28 to TRBJ2-7; possibly TRBD1 or TRBD2 for D (5 bases each). The CDR3 is 13 residues long. The germline CDR1 and CDR2 sequences are MDHEN and SYDVKM. The V end lost 6 bases, the J end lost 6 bases, and 15 bases lay between the germline ends. This CDR3 is CASREGTTGEQYF. CDR3 nucleotide sequence: TGTGCCAGCAGGGAAGGGACCACTGGCGAGCAGTACTTC.

Of note for this clonotype: A much more abundant neighbour one base away suggests this may be a read error. The chain combines TRBV2 with TRBJ2-2; tentatively, D is TRBD2 (7 bases). Deletions cut 5 bases from V and 4 bases from J, with 14 bases between. This CDR3 is built from 15 residues. In germline, CDR1 is SNHLY, CDR2 FYNNEI. The CDR3 nucleotides are TGTGCCAGCAGTCTGGGGGGGCTGAGCACCGGGGAGCTGTTTTTT. Amino acid sequence: CASSLGGLSTGELFF.

The chain carries TRBV6-2 or TRBV6-3 and TRBJ2-1; TRBD1 matches at 7 bases. CDR1 and CDR2 from the germline V gene are MNHEY and SVGEGT. The CDR3 sequence is 17 residues long. V trimming: 6 bases; J trimming: 0 bases; junction bases outside the gene matches: 11. CDR3 region: CASSPDLGDSSYNEQFF. The CDR3, as DNA: TGTGCCAGCAGCCCTGACCTAGGGGACAGCTCCTACAATGAGCAGTTCTTC.

The chain carries TRBV7-2 and TRBJ2-7; D may be TRBD1 or TRBD2 (5 bases each). CDR1 and CDR2 from the germline V gene are SGHTA and FQGNSA. The CDR3 is 13 amino acids. The ends were cut back, 11 bases at V and 5 bases at J, with 19 bases in the middle. The DNA for the CDR3 is TGTGCCTGGACAAAGGGTACTAGAAACGAGCAGTACTTC. It yields the protein CAWTKGTRNEQYF.

This clonotype was counted ten times or more. The chain employs TRBV5-6 and TRBJ2-5; D remains ambiguous. V was shortened by 5 bases and J by 5 bases, with 19 bases between the two germline ends. The germline V gene encodes CDR1 SGHDT and CDR2 YYEEEE. The CDR3 has 15 amino acids. Here the CDR3 reads CASSSVPPDEETQYF. The DNA for the CDR3 is TGTGCCAGCAGTTCAGTACCCCCGGATGAGGAGACCCAGTACTTC.

The sample holds a few counts of this clonotype. This chain uses TRBV18 with TRBJ1-4; D is possibly TRBD1 (6 bases). Germline assignment: CDR1 KGHSH and CDR2 LQKENI. This CDR3 comprises 16 residues. The V gene lost 3 bases and the J gene lost 7 bases, with 18 bases spanning the gap. CDR3 in DNA: TGTGCCAGCTCACCCTTACAGGGAACGTTTGGTGAAAAACTGTTTTTT. Amino acids: CASSPLQGTFGEKLFF. The variable domain in full, completed from reference TRBV18 and TRBJ1-4, reads NAGVMQNPRHLVRRRGQEARLRCSPMKGHSHVYWYRQLPEEGLKFMVYLQKENIIDESGMPKERFSAEFPKEGPSILRIQQVVRGDSAAYFCASSPLQGTFGEKLFFGSGTQLSVL.

This clonotype came up a few times. The CDR3: CASSLVLGGLETQYF. CDR3 nucleotides: TGTGCCAGCAGCTTAGTTCTGGGGGGGCTTGAGACCCAGTACTTC. The chain couples TRBV7-9 to TRBJ2-5, with D tentatively TRBD2 (7 bases). The CDR3 length is 15 residues. Germline CDR1 and CDR2: SEHNR and FQNEAQ (reference sequence). The ends were cut back, 1 base at V and 5 bases at J, with 14 bases in the middle.

This clonotype was counted many times. The chain has TRBV29-1 and TRBJ1-5; no firm D call. CDR3 size: 13 residues. Trimming removed 4 bases from V and 0 bases from J, with 7 bases in between. Germline V gives CDR1 SQVTM, CDR2 ANQGSEA. The CDR3 region has the DNA TGCAGCGTTGTTTTAGATAGCAATCAGCCCCAGCATTTT. This translates into CSVVLDSNQPQHF.

The rearrangement joins TRBV18 to TRBJ2-1, with 9 bases identical to TRBD1. V shed 2 bases and J 3 bases; nucleotides not matched to a gene: 5. This CDR3 region has 16 residues. The germline V gene encodes CDR1 KGHSH and CDR2 LQKENI. The CDR3 bases are TGTGCCAGCTCACCATCGTCGGGACAGGGCTACAATGAGCAGTTCTTC. Translated, it gives CASSPSSGQGYNEQFF.

On this clonotype: One end of the junction varies from germline; a read error may be responsible. This rearrangement joins TRBV20-1 to TRBJ2-4; 7 positions match TRBD2. The germline gives CDR1 DFQATT, CDR2 SNEGSKA (reference sequence). This CDR3 is 13 amino acids long. This CDR3 is CSARSSGKNIQYF. For the CDR3, the DNA is TGCAGTGCTAGGTCTAGCGGTAAAAACATCCAGTACTTC.

This clonotype was seen more than once but under ten times. J is TRBJ2-1 and V is TRBV27, with D possibly TRBD1 on 6 matching bases. The CDR3 extends over 16 amino acids. CDR1 and CDR2 (germline): MNHEY, SMNVEV (reference sequence). Trimming stripped 5 bases from V and 0 bases from J, with 14 bases between. The CDR3 DNA reads as TGTGCCAGCAGTAGGCCGGGACACCCCTCCTACAATGAGCAGTTCTTC. Protein: CASSRPGHPSYNEQFF.

This clonotype appeared a single time. A single base separates this from a much larger clone, so it may be a read error. The chain employs TRBV20-1 and TRBJ1-4; no definite D call. The CDR3 spans 13 residues. CDR1 is DFQATT and CDR2 is SNEGSKA in the germline V gene (reference sequence). The CDR3 coding sequence is TGCAGTGCTAATCCGGGCCGTAATAAAAAACTGTTTTTT. Its translation is CSANPGRNKKLFF.

This clonotype was recorded at least ten times. The CDR3 spells CSAREPESSYNSPLHF. For the CDR3, the DNA is TGCAGTGCCAGGGAACCGGAGAGCTCCTATAATTCACCCCTCCACTTT. This rearrangement joins TRBV20-1 to TRBJ1-6, with D perhaps matching TRBD1 (5 bases). The V and J ends lost 6 bases and 0 bases respectively, with 15 bases between them. The CDR3 runs to 16 residues. The germline V gene encodes CDR1 DFQATT and CDR2 SNEGSKA (reference sequence).

There are many counts of this clonotype. The chain carries TRBV20-1 and TRBJ2-2, with unresolved D. V was shortened by 3 bases and J by 6 bases, with 8 bases between the two germline ends. CDR1 is DFQATT, CDR2 SNEGSKA, per germline (reference sequence). The CDR3 is 12 amino acids. CDR3 region: CSASRMSGELFF. DNA of the CDR3: TGCAGTGCTAGTCGGATGTCCGGGGAGCTGTTTTTT.

The chain employs TRBV6-1 and TRBJ2-1, with TRBD1 identical over 7 bases. Per germline, CDR1 MNHNS and CDR2 SASEGT. The V segment lost 5 bases and the J segment 4 bases; nucleotides outside the gene matches: 11. This CDR3 is built from 16 residues. The chain's CDR3 is CASSITTGPKYNEQFF. CDR3 nucleotide sequence: TGTGCCAGCAGTATAACGACAGGGCCTAAATACAATGAGCAGTTCTTC.

This clonotype has just a few counts. The CDR3 region has the DNA TGTGCCAGCAGTTACTCCATAGCGGGGGCCAGGGATACGCAGTATTTT. It translates to CASSYSIAGARDTQYF. The genes are TRBV6-6 and TRBJ2-3, with TRBD2 matching over 9 bases. With 0 bases clipped from V and 6 bases from J, the junction kept 7 bases outside the gene matches. This CDR3 spans 16 amino acids. In germline, CDR1 is MNHNY, CDR2 SVGAGI (reference sequence).